These 7 T cell receptor beta chains were all obtained from the same sample, sequenced in a study of cytomegalovirus exposure and HLA in healthy donors. The PCR contained 60 Vbeta and 13 Jbeta primers. Clones were read by immunoSEQ multiplex PCR, and TCRdb kept only the in-frame ones, dropping some. The table lists around 150,000 clones, 80% to 90% of them singletons, with 4% to 4.5% in the top ten. Sequencing input: PBMCs. The receptors originated from a middle-aged woman in good health and CMV-seropositive.

The V call is TRBV9, the J call TRBJ2-7; D is ambiguous. With 0 bases removed from V and 2 bases from J, the gap between germline ends came to 12 bases. Germline assignment: CDR1 SGDLS and CDR2 YYNGEE. The CDR3 has 15 amino acids. The DNA of the CDR3 is TGTGCCAGCAGCGTAGCCTCGGCGGAACCCTACGAGCAGTACTTC. Translated, it gives CASSVASAEPYEQYF.

The gene calls are TRBV2 and TRBJ2-5; no reliable D call. The germline V gene encodes CDR1 SNHLY and CDR2 FYNNEI. V shed 7 bases and J shed 2 bases, with 5 bases lying between them. This CDR3 region has 11 residues. CDR3 sequence (DNA): TGTGCCAGCAAGCCGCAAGAGACCCAGTACTTC. It yields the protein CASKPQETQYF.

The sample holds one count of this clone. This chain joins TRBV5-1 and TRBJ2-3, with D perhaps matching TRBD1 (6 bases). Germline V gives CDR1 SGHRS, CDR2 YFSETQ. The CDR3 covers 15 residues. V lost 5 bases to trimming and J lost 0 bases, with 13 bases between them. CDR3 sequence (DNA): TGCGCCAGCAGGGGGGCAGGTGGAAGCACAGATACGCAGTATTTT. Its translation is CASRGAGGSTDTQYF.

This chain links TRBV5-1 with TRBJ2-5; D is perhaps TRBD2 (6 bases). The germline V gene encodes CDR1 SGHRS and CDR2 YFSETQ. With 3 bases removed from V and 7 bases from J, the gap between germline ends came to 13 bases. This CDR3 spans 13 amino acids. CDR3 coding DNA: TGCGCCAGCAGCTGGGAGAGTAGCGGGACCCAGTACTTC. Its protein product is CASSWESSGTQYF.

The chain employs TRBV28 and TRBJ2-1, with 9 bases matching TRBD1. Germline lookup yields CDR1 MDHEN and CDR2 SYDVKM. J gave up 10 bases and V 1 base, and 11 bases lay outside the gene matches. The CDR3 consists of 16 residues. The CDR3 loop reads CASSLYPGQGLGEQFF. In DNA form, the CDR3 reads TGTGCCAGCAGTTTATACCCGGGACAGGGTCTAGGGGAGCAGTTCTTC. Supplemented by reference TRBV28 and TRBJ2-1, the full variable domain reads DVKVTQSSRYLVKRTGEKVFLECVQDMDHENMFWYRQDPGLGLRLIYFSYDVKMKEKGDIPEGYSVSREKKERFSLILESASTNQTSMYLCASSLYPGQGLGEQFFGPGTRLTVL.

The chain uses TRBV28 and TRBJ2-5; possibly TRBD1 for D (6 bases). The CDR3 totals 12 residues. Germline V gene sequence: CDR1 MDHEN, CDR2 SYDVKM. With 6 bases removed from V and 2 bases from J, the gap between germline ends came to 7 bases. CDR3 sequence reads: CASRRGQETQYF. The CDR3 coding sequence is TGTGCCAGCAGAAGGGGGCAAGAGACCCAGTACTTC.

As concerns this clone: This CDR3 is also generated by other DNA sequences in the sample. This chain joins TRBV5-6 and TRBJ1-2; perhaps TRBD1 as D (6 bases). Trimming pared 2 bases from V and 6 bases from J, leaving 11 bases between. The CDR3 has 13 amino acids. The germline gives CDR1 SGHDT, CDR2 YYEEEE. In nucleotides, the CDR3 is TGTGCCAGCAGCTTTACAGGGCGGGATGGCTACACCTTC. Protein product: CASSFTGRDGYTF.